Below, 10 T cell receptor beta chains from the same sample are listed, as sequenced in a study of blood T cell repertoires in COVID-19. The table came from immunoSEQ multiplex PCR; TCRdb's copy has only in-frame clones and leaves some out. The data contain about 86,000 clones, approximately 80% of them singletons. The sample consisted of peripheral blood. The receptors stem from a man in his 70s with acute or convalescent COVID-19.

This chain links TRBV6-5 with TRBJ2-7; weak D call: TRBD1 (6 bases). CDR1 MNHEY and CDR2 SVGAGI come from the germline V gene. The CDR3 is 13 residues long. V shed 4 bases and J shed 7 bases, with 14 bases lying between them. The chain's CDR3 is CASSSAGVGEQYF. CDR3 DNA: TGTGCCAGCAGTTCTGCAGGGGTGGGAGAGCAGTACTTC.

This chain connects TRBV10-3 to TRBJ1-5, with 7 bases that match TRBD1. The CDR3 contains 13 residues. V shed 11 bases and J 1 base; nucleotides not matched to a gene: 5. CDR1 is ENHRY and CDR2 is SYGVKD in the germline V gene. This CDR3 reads CASADRSNQPQHF. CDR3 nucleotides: TGTGCCTCGGCGGACAGGAGCAATCAGCCCCAGCATTTT.

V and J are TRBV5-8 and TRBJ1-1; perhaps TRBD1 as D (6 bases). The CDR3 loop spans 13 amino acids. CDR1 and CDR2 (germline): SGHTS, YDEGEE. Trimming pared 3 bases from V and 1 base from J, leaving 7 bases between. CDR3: CASSWGQNTEAFF. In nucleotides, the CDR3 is TGTGCCAGCAGCTGGGGACAGAACACTGAAGCTTTCTTT.

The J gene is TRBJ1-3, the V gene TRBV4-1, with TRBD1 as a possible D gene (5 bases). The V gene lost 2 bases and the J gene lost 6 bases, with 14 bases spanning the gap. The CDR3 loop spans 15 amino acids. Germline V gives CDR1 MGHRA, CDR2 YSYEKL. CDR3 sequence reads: CASSQIVQGQNTIYF. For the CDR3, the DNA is TGCGCCAGCAGCCAAATTGTCCAGGGTCAAAACACCATATATTTT.

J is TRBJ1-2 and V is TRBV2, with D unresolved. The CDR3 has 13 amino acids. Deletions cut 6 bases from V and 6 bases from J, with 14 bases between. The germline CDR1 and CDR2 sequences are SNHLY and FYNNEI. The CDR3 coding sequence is TGTGCCAGCAGCCAGAGGCCTTTCCATGGCTACACCTTC. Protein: CASSQRPFHGYTF.

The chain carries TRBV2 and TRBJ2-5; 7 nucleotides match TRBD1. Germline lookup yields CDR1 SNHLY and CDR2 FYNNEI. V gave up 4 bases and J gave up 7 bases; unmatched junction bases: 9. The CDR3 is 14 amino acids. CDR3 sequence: CASSVRDSTGTQYF. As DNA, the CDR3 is TGTGCCAGCAGTGTAAGGGACAGCACGGGGACCCAGTACTTC.

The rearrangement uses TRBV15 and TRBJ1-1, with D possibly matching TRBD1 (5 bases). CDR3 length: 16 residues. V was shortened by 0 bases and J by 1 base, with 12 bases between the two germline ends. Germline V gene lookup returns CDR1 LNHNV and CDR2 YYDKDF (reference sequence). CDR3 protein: CATSRDYDSRNTEAFF. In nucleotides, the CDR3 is TGTGCCACCAGCAGAGATTACGACAGCCGGAACACTGAAGCTTTCTTT.

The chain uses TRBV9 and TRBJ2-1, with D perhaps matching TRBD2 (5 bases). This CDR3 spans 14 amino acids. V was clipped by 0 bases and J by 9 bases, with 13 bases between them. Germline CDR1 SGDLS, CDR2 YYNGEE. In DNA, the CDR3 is TGTGCCAGCAGCGTAGCTACGGGGTCGGTTGAGCAGTTCTTC. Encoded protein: CASSVATGSVEQFF.

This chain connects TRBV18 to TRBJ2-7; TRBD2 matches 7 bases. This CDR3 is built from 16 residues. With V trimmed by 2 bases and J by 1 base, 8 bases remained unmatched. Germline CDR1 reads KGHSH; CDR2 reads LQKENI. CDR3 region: CASSPMGGGHSYEQYF. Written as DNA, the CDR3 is TGTGCCAGCTCACCAATGGGGGGGGGTCATTCCTACGAGCAGTACTTC.

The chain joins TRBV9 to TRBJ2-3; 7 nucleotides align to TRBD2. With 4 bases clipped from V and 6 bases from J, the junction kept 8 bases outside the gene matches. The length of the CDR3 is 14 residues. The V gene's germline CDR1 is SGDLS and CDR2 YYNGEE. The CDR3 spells CASSRTRNADTQYF. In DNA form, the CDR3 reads TGTGCCAGCAGCCGGACTAGAAACGCGGATACGCAGTATTTT.